The clone carrying this T cell receptor (beta chain) was counted many times. As yet, its antigen is unknown. The sample is drawn from a study of T cell repertoires in cytomegalovirus infection. The study, taken as a whole, reports: Pooled public TCR beta family frequency picked out CMV carriers with the relevant HLA.

V lost 3 bases, J lost 8 bases, and 13 bases lay in between. In germline, CDR1 is SGHAT, CDR2 FQNNGV. The length of the CDR3 is 13 residues. TCRdb fed the reads into MiXCR, producing one record per CDR3 protein. The sample yields 130,000 or so distinct CDR3 sequences, under 8% seen once. The TCR comes from a human donor in good health (CMV status not recorded). Some clones in this sample may be carry-over from other donors' samples. Sequenced material: PBMCs. V is TRBV11-2 and J is TRBJ1-2, with D perhaps matching TRBD1 (6 bases). DNA of the CDR3: TGTGCCAGCAGCTTGGACAGACAGAGGGGCTACACCTTC. It yields the protein CASSLDRQRGYTF.